The 25 T cell receptor beta chains reported below all come from one sample, sequenced in a study of spatial heterogeneity in lung cancer. Time point defined: sample taken at primary tumor resection. Tumor, nontumor lung or frozen PBMC supplied whole RNA that was sequenced unsorted. TCRdb analysed the 5' RACE reads with MiXCR anew, one entry per CDR3 protein. The data hold over 45,000 distinct CDR3 sequences, with approximately 5% observed a single time. The source material was PBMCs, sampled at surgery. The receptors here all came from a male donor with early-stage non-small cell lung cancer.

This clonotype was counted at least ten times. The chain is built from TRBV7-9 and TRBJ1-6, with D unclear. The CDR3 runs to 14 residues. Trimming removed 5 bases at V and 9 bases at J, with 14 bases between. Germline-derived CDR1 and CDR2 are SEHNR and FQNEAQ (reference sequence). CDR3 nucleotide sequence: TGTGCCAGCAGCACTTCCCTTGGGCCTTCACCCCTCCACTTT. It encodes CASSTSLGPSPLHF.

This clonotype has a count of ten or more. J is TRBJ1-2 and V is TRBV2; 7 bases align to TRBD1. Trimming took 8 bases from V and 5 from J; bases not matched to a gene: 11. The CDR3 runs to 14 residues. Germline CDR1 reads SNHLY; CDR2 reads FYNNEI. DNA of the CDR3: TGTGCCAGCTCGATGGGGACAGCTTCATATGGCTACACCTTC. It specifies CASSMGTASYGYTF. Using reference TRBV2 and TRBJ1-2 for the parts outside the CDR3, the full variable domain is EPEVTQTPSHQVTQMGQEVILRCVPISNHLYFYWYRQILGQKVEFLVSFYNNEISEKSEIFDDQFSVERPDGSNFTLKIRSTKLEDSAMYFCASSMGTASYGYTFGSGTRLTVV.

This clonotype has a handful of counts. The rearrangement uses TRBV7-9 and TRBJ2-7; TRBD2 aligns across 9 bases. The CDR3 extends over 15 amino acids. V lost 5 bases to trimming and J lost 4 bases; unmatched junction nucleotides: 9. From germline, CDR1 is SEHNR and CDR2 FQNEAQ (reference sequence). The chain's CDR3 is CASSPTGLAGYEQYF. The CDR3 DNA sequence: TGTGCCAGCAGCCCCACGGGGCTAGCGGGGTACGAGCAGTACTTC.

At least ten counts were recorded for this clonotype. The rearrangement joins TRBV15 to TRBJ2-5; weak D call: TRBD2 (5 bases). The CDR3 has 13 residues. The V end was cut by 0 bases, the J end by 9 bases, with 11 bases between. Germline assignment: CDR1 LNHNV and CDR2 YYDKDF (reference sequence). This chain's CDR3 is CATSREQIGAQYF. The CDR3 DNA reads as TGTGCCACCAGCAGAGAACAGATCGGGGCCCAGTACTTC.

This clonotype was seen ten or more times. This rearrangement joins TRBV29-1 to TRBJ1-2; TRBD1 matches 7 bases. CDR1 and CDR2 (germline): SQVTM, ANQGSEA. The CDR3 extends over 12 amino acids. The trim removed 1 base at V and 4 bases at J, leaving 0 bases unmatched. The CDR3 sequence is CSVEAGGYGYTF. The CDR3 DNA reads TGCAGCGTTGAAGCAGGGGGCTATGGCTACACCTTC.

This clonotype was seen at least ten times. The chain uses TRBV2 and TRBJ2-3, with D perhaps matching TRBD1 (5 bases). In germline, CDR1 is SNHLY, CDR2 FYNNEI. The ends were cut back, 7 bases at V and 2 bases at J, with 16 bases in the middle. This CDR3 has 15 amino acids. CDR3 in DNA: TGTGCCAGCACCCTTAGGGGTCGGAACACAGATACGCAGTATTTT. It is translated as CASTLRGRNTDTQYF.

This rearrangement joins TRBV20-1 to TRBJ2-5; 8 bases map to TRBD2. Germline CDR1 and CDR2: DFQATT and SNEGSKA (reference sequence). V was pared by 3 bases and J by 3 bases, with 9 bases of the junction left unmatched. This CDR3 region has 15 residues. CDR3 in amino acids: CSASETSGYKETQYF. The CDR3 coding sequence is TGCAGTGCTAGTGAAACTAGCGGTTATAAAGAGACCCAGTACTTC.

This clonotype was counted ten times or more. V and J are TRBV20-1 and TRBJ2-7, with 9 bases lining up with TRBD2. Germline V gene lookup returns CDR1 DFQATT and CDR2 SNEGSKA (reference sequence). V shed 3 bases and J 0 bases; nucleotides not matched to a gene: 9. There are 16 residues in the CDR3. The CDR3 DNA reads TGCAGTGCTAGCGGTAGCGGGAGTCTACTCTCCTACGAGCAGTACTTC. This codes for CSASGSGSLLSYEQYF.

This clonotype was detected many times. The chain uses TRBV7-2 and TRBJ2-7; TRBD2 agrees at 14 bases. CDR1 is SGHTA, CDR2 FQGNSA, per germline. Trimming removed 4 bases from V and 6 bases from J; junction bases left unmatched: 8. This CDR3 is built from 16 residues. CDR3 nucleotides: TGTGCCAGCAGCTCGGGACTAGCGGGAGCTTGGGCCGAGCAGTACTTC. Its protein is CASSSGLAGAWAEQYF. Complete variable domain (other parts from reference TRBV7-2 and TRBJ2-7): GAGVSQSPSNKVTEKGKDVELRCDPISGHTALYWYRQSLGQGLEFLIYFQGNSAPDKSGLPSDRFSAERTGGSVSTLTIQRTQQEDSAVYLCASSSGLAGAWAEQYFGPGTRLTVT.

This clonotype was detected many times. The chain is built from TRBV10-3 and TRBJ2-2; possibly TRBD2 for D (6 bases). Germline CDR1 is ENHRY and CDR2 is SYGVKD. The V gene lost 6 bases and the J gene lost 8 bases, with 16 bases spanning the gap. The CDR3 loop spans 14 amino acids. The DNA of the CDR3 is TGTGCCATCAGCCTAACGGACCTAGCGGGGGAGCTGTTTTTT. It encodes CAISLTDLAGELFF.

This clonotype was observed a handful of times. The genes are TRBV7-2 and TRBJ2-1, with 9 bases lining up with TRBD2. V lost 3 bases to trimming and J lost 5 bases; unmatched junction nucleotides: 8. CDR1 SGHTA and CDR2 FQGNSA come from the germline V gene. The CDR3 extends over 16 amino acids. DNA of the CDR3: TGTGCCAGCAGCTTCCAAGCGGGAGGTCTCGACAATGAGCAGTTCTTC. Translation: CASSFQAGGLDNEQFF.

This clonotype was seen ten or more times. The chain joins TRBV29-1 to TRBJ1-2, with D unclear. V was trimmed by 5 bases and J by 3 bases, leaving 16 bases between them. The germline V gene encodes CDR1 SQVTM and CDR2 ANQGSEA. The CDR3 runs 14 residues. The CDR3 nucleotides read TGCAGCGTTCGCACTCTCGACACGTACTATGGCTACACCTTC. It specifies CSVRTLDTYYGYTF.

This clonotype was found a few times. The chain has TRBV5-4 and TRBJ1-2; 7 bases match TRBD1. Germline assignment: CDR1 SGHNT and CDR2 YYREEE (reference sequence). The CDR3 contains 16 residues. The V and J ends lost 4 bases and 3 bases, in that order; junction bases with no gene match: 12. DNA of the CDR3: TGTGCCAGCAGCCCCGGGGGGGCCAGGGGGGACTATGGCTACACCTTC. Amino acid sequence: CASSPGGARGDYGYTF.

The sample holds many counts of this clonotype. J is TRBJ2-3 and V is TRBV18; 7 bases are a match to TRBD1. The CDR3 runs 15 residues. After removal of 3 bases from V and 3 bases from J, the junction contained 6 bases not matched to a gene. Germline V gene sequence: CDR1 KGHSH, CDR2 LQKENI. DNA of the CDR3: TGTGCCAGCTCACCCCTACAGGGGAGAACAGATACGCAGTATTTT. Translation: CASSPLQGRTDTQYF. Combining the CDR3 with reference TRBV18 and TRBJ2-3 gives the whole variable domain NAGVMQNPRHLVRRRGQEARLRCSPMKGHSHVYWYRQLPEEGLKFMVYLQKENIIDESGMPKERFSAEFPKEGPSILRIQQVVRGDSAAYFCASSPLQGRTDTQYFGPGTRLTVL.

This clonotype was counted ten times or more. V usage is TRBV5-4 and J usage is TRBJ2-1; D is perhaps TRBD1 (6 bases). The CDR3 consists of 15 residues. Trimming shortened V by 5 bases and J by 0 bases, and 12 bases separated the two germline ends. From germline, CDR1 is SGHNT and CDR2 YYREEE (reference sequence). Here the CDR3 reads CASRRDKSSYNEQFF. The CDR3 DNA reads as TGTGCCAGCAGGAGGGACAAGAGCTCCTACAATGAGCAGTTCTTC.

This clonotype was counted many times. The rearrangement joins TRBV20-1 to TRBJ2-2; 10 nucleotides match TRBD2. V lost 1 base to trimming and J lost 6 bases; unmatched junction nucleotides: 11. The V gene's germline CDR1 is DFQATT and CDR2 SNEGSKA (reference sequence). The CDR3 is made up of 17 amino acids. As DNA, the CDR3 is TGCAGTGCTAGAGGAATCCTAGCGGGAGCCCTCGCCGGGGAGCTGTTTTTT. Translated: CSARGILAGALAGELFF.

This clonotype was seen ten or more times. The chain employs TRBV10-2 and TRBJ1-5, with no clear D. V lost 0 bases and J 6 bases, leaving 15 bases between the germline ends. Germline V CDR1 and CDR2: WSHSY, SAAADI. The CDR3 totals 16 residues. The CDR3 loop is CASSESWAGIGQPQHF. The CDR3 DNA is TGCGCCAGCAGTGAGTCTTGGGCCGGGATAGGTCAGCCCCAGCATTTT.

This clonotype was detected many times. V is TRBV7-9 and J is TRBJ2-2, with 9 positions matching TRBD2. The CDR3 totals 18 residues. V shed 5 bases and J 0 bases; nucleotides not matched to a gene: 10. Germline CDR1 and CDR2: SEHNR and FQNEAQ (reference sequence). The CDR3 spells CASSVLAGTYANTGELFF. In DNA, the CDR3 is TGTGCCAGCAGCGTGCTAGCGGGGACTTACGCGAACACCGGGGAGCTGTTTTTT.

The table lists this clonotype with many counts. This rearrangement joins TRBV5-4 to TRBJ2-3, with a weak D call TRBD2 (6 bases). Germline loops: CDR1 SGHNT, CDR2 YYREEE (reference sequence). The CDR3 loop spans 17 amino acids. V lost 0 bases and J 3 bases, leaving 17 bases between the germline ends. The CDR3 nucleotides read TGTGCCAGCAGCTTGGGGATTGGCGTGGAGGGTACAGATACGCAGTATTTT. Translated, it gives CASSLGIGVEGTDTQYF.

This clonotype was counted many times. This chain links TRBV4-3 with TRBJ2-5; 7 bases fit TRBD1. V dropped 1 base and J dropped 7; count of bases not matched to a gene: 9. The V gene's germline CDR1 is LGHNA and CDR2 YSLEER. This CDR3 contains 15 residues. CDR3 bases: TGCGCCAGCAGCCAAGGAGAGGGGGCAGGAGTGACCCAGTACTTC. It is translated as CASSQGEGAGVTQYF.

This clonotype was detected ten times or more. The rearrangement links TRBV18 to TRBJ2-1; D remains unclear. The V and J ends lost 0 bases and 7 bases respectively, with 13 bases between them. Per germline, CDR1 KGHSH and CDR2 LQKENI. This CDR3 has 15 residues. CDR3 bases: TGTGCCAGCTCACCACCTCCGGCAATCGCGAATGAGCAGTTCTTC. Protein: CASSPPPAIANEQFF. The variable domain in full, completed from reference TRBV18 and TRBJ2-1, reads NAGVMQNPRHLVRRRGQEARLRCSPMKGHSHVYWYRQLPEEGLKFMVYLQKENIIDESGMPKERFSAEFPKEGPSILRIQQVVRGDSAAYFCASSPPPAIANEQFFGPGTRLTVL.

This clonotype was detected ten times or more. The chain links TRBV4-1 to TRBJ2-1, with 8 bases fitting TRBD2. V shed 6 bases, J shed 7 bases, and the junction held 8 bases outside the gene matches. The length of the CDR3 is 14 residues. Germline lookup yields CDR1 MGHRA and CDR2 YSYEKL. The CDR3 coding sequence is TGCGCCAGCAGGCCTATAGCGGGAATGAATGAGCAGTTCTTC. It translates to CASRPIAGMNEQFF.

This clonotype was seen many times. The rearrangement uses TRBV28 and TRBJ2-1, with TRBD1 as a possible D gene (5 bases). The V gene lost 6 bases and the J gene lost 3 bases, with 15 bases spanning the gap. Germline V lookup: CDR1 MDHEN, CDR2 SYDVKM. The CDR3 totals 15 residues. CDR3 nucleotides: TGTGCCAGCAGAACTGAACAGGTCCTCTACAATGAGCAGTTCTTC. It specifies CASRTEQVLYNEQFF. Together with reference TRBV28 and TRBJ2-1, the CDR3 gives the full variable domain: DVKVTQSSRYLVKRTGEKVFLECVQDMDHENMFWYRQDPGLGLRLIYFSYDVKMKEKGDIPEGYSVSREKKERFSLILESASTNQTSMYLCASRTEQVLYNEQFFGPGTRLTVL.

V gene TRBV7-2 combines with J gene TRBJ1-3; D gene ambiguous. The germline V gene has CDR1 SGHTA and CDR2 FQGNSA. This CDR3 region has 15 residues. Trimming left V 1 base short and J 2 bases short, with 9 bases between. The CDR3 bases are TGTGCCAGCAGCTTAGTTGGAGGGCCTGGAAACACCATATATTTT. Translation gives CASSLVGGPGNTIYF. Full variable domain (outside the CDR3, taken from reference TRBV7-2 and TRBJ1-3): GAGVSQSPSNKVTEKGKDVELRCDPISGHTALYWYRQSLGQGLEFLIYFQGNSAPDKSGLPSDRFSAERTGGSVSTLTIQRTQQEDSAVYLCASSLVGGPGNTIYFGEGSWLTVV.

This clonotype was recorded at least ten times. This chain joins TRBV5-8 and TRBJ2-1; 7 bases line up with TRBD1. Trimming removed 4 bases from V and 0 bases from J; junction bases left unmatched: 7. The CDR3 consists of 16 residues. In germline, CDR1 is SGHTS, CDR2 YDEGEE. The CDR3: CASSARQGSSYNEQFF. The CDR3 nucleotides are TGTGCCAGCAGCGCCCGACAGGGAAGCTCCTACAATGAGCAGTTCTTC. The full variable domain, completed using reference TRBV5-8 and TRBJ2-1, is EAGVTQSPTHLIKTRGQQATLRCSPISGHTSVYWYQQALGLGLQFLLWYDEGEERNRGNFPPRFSGRQFPNYSSELNVNALELEDSALYLCASSARQGSSYNEQFFGPGTRLTVL.